These 29 T cell receptor beta chains were sequenced from one sample in a study of control samples from healthy donors and cancer patients. The data were produced by immunoSEQ multiplex PCR, yet TCRdb's version contains in-frame clones alone and is incomplete. This table holds about 120,000 clones, 85% to 90% found once. Input material: blood. These receptor sequences come from a woman in her seventies in good health.

The chain uses TRBV5-1 and TRBJ2-2; a possible D gene is TRBD1 (5 bases). Trimming pared 0 bases from V and 7 bases from J, leaving 13 bases between. The CDR3 extends over 15 amino acids. Germline loops: CDR1 SGHRS, CDR2 YFSETQ. This CDR3 reads CASSLAGPLSGELFF. The CDR3 DNA sequence: TGCGCCAGCAGCTTGGCAGGGCCTCTCAGCGGGGAGCTGTTTTTT. Using reference TRBV5-1 and TRBJ2-2 for the parts outside the CDR3, the full variable domain is KAGVTQTPRYLIKTRGQQVTLSCSPISGHRSVSWYQQTPGQGLQFLFEYFSETQRNKGNFPGRFSGRQFSNSRSEMNVSTLELGDSALYLCASSLAGPLSGELFFGEGSRLTVL.

The chain joins TRBV24-1 to TRBJ2-7, with TRBD1 matching over 10 bases. Germline loops: CDR1 KGHDR, CDR2 SFDVKD. Trimming cost V 2 bases and J 4 bases; bases outside gene matches: 4. This CDR3 has 15 residues. For the CDR3, the DNA is TGTGCCACCAGTGATTCCGGGACAGGGGTGTACGAGCAGTACTTC. It is translated as CATSDSGTGVYEQYF.

This clone was picked up one time. This chain joins TRBV10-1 and TRBJ2-5; 12 nucleotides match TRBD2. The CDR3 is 14 amino acids. Germline lookup yields CDR1 WNHNN and CDR2 SYGVQD (reference sequence). Losses at the gene ends were 4 bases for V and 4 bases for J; bases not matched to a gene: 1. The CDR3 nucleotides read TGCGCCAGCAGTGCTAGCGGGGGGGCAGAGACCCAGTACTTC. Translation: CASSASGGAETQYF.

This clone appeared a single time. J is TRBJ2-1 and V is TRBV5-1, with 8 bases matching TRBD2. Trimming took 5 bases from V and 0 from J; bases not matched to a gene: 4. This CDR3 spans 15 amino acids. Germline assignment: CDR1 SGHRS and CDR2 YFSETQ. Here the CDR3 reads CASRIGGDSYNEQFF. As DNA, the CDR3 is TGCGCCAGCAGAATCGGGGGGGACTCCTACAATGAGCAGTTCTTC.

The chain carries TRBV18 and TRBJ2-1; the D gene could be TRBD1 or TRBD2 (5 bases each). Germline V lookup: CDR1 KGHSH, CDR2 LQKENI. This CDR3 has 16 residues. The germline V and J ends were trimmed by 4 bases and 2 bases, with 15 bases remaining between them. For the CDR3, the DNA is TGTGCCAGCTCACGGTGGGGGAGCGACACCTACAATGAGCAGTTCTTC. As protein: CASSRWGSDTYNEQFF.

The rearrangement links TRBV7-2 to TRBJ1-3, with a weak D call TRBD1 (5 bases). CDR3 length: 13 amino acids. The V and J ends lost 11 bases and 0 bases respectively, with 11 bases between them. CDR1 is SGHTA, CDR2 FQGNSA, per germline. The CDR3 DNA follows: TGTGCCGGACAAGTGAGCTCTGGAAACACCATATATTTT. The encoded protein is CAGQVSSGNTIYF.

V is TRBV4-3 and J is TRBJ1-6; D call uncertain. Between the trimmed V and J ends, which lost 0 bases and 4 bases, there was a span of 10 bases. Germline-derived CDR1 and CDR2 are LGHNA and YSLEER. The CDR3 sequence is 16 residues long. This CDR3 reads CASSQDTTGYNSPLHF. CDR3 DNA: TGCGCCAGCAGCCAAGATACCACGGGGTATAATTCACCCCTCCACTTT.

The gene calls are TRBV6-5 and TRBJ1-2; 7 nucleotides match TRBD1. The J segment lost 2 bases and the V segment lost 6 bases, leaving 9 bases of the junction unmatched. Germline V gives CDR1 MNHEY, CDR2 SVGAGI. The CDR3 runs 15 residues. This CDR3 is CASSSATTGNYGYTF. The CDR3 DNA is TGTGCCAGCAGCTCAGCCACGACAGGGAACTATGGCTACACCTTC.

The rearrangement joins TRBV18 to TRBJ1-1; TRBD1 might be the D (6 bases). From germline, CDR1 is KGHSH and CDR2 LQKENI. With 0 bases removed from V and 4 bases from J, the gap between germline ends came to 15 bases. The CDR3 spans 16 residues. The CDR3 DNA reads TGTGCCAGCTCACCACCTGTGGCAGGGGTCGGCACTGAAGCTTTCTTT. It translates to CASSPPVAGVGTEAFF.

The rearrangement links TRBV27 to TRBJ2-7; possibly TRBD1 for D (5 bases). Germline CDR1 MNHEY, CDR2 SMNVEV (reference sequence). The V gene lost 6 bases and the J gene lost 5 bases, with 17 bases spanning the gap. This CDR3 is 14 amino acids long. The CDR3 region has the DNA TGTGCCAGCAGGCCCTTCCAGGGTCGGAACGAGCAGTACTTC. It encodes CASRPFQGRNEQYF.

V gene TRBV3-1 (or the pseudogene TRBV3-2) combines with J gene TRBJ1-2; perhaps TRBD1 as D (5 bases). Germline V CDR1 and CDR2: LGHDT, YNNKEL (reference sequence). Trimming stripped 0 bases from V and 8 bases from J, with 19 bases between. The CDR3 is 16 residues long. In nucleotides, the CDR3 is TGTGCCAGCAGCCAAGAATTCTCCGGGGGGTTGGGGGGCTACACCTTC. Protein sequence: CASSQEFSGGLGGYTF.

The rearrangement links TRBV28 to TRBJ1-4; D gene ambiguous. The CDR3 is made up of 13 amino acids. The germline gives CDR1 MDHEN, CDR2 SYDVKM. V was pared by 2 bases and J by 7 bases, with 8 bases between. CDR3 nucleotide sequence: TGTGCCAGCAGTTTAAGGCCCCGTGAAAAACTGTTTTTT. Protein sequence: CASSLRPREKLFF.

The chain recombines TRBV7-2 with TRBJ2-1; 9 bases align to TRBD2. Trimming at V came to 3 bases and at J to 3 bases, leaving 6 bases not matched to a gene. The V gene's germline CDR1 is SGHTA and CDR2 FQGNSA. This CDR3 is built from 16 residues. The CDR3 DNA reads as TGTGCCAGCAGCTTCGCGGGGCGGGGGGGCTACAATGAGCAGTTCTTC. Encoded protein: CASSFAGRGGYNEQFF.

The chain recombines TRBV24-1 with TRBJ2-1; a weak D match, TRBD2 (6 bases). The ends were cut back, 0 bases at V and 2 bases at J, with 7 bases in the middle. The V gene's germline CDR1 is KGHDR and CDR2 SFDVKD. The CDR3 runs 15 residues. CDR3 amino acids: CATSDLLAPYNEQFF. The CDR3, as DNA: TGTGCCACCAGTGATTTGCTAGCGCCCTACAATGAGCAGTTCTTC.

The chain combines TRBV10-3 with TRBJ1-5; D might be TRBD1 (6 bases). Germline CDR1 is ENHRY and CDR2 is SYGVKD. Trimming removed 0 bases at V and 7 bases at J, with 13 bases between. This CDR3 is built from 15 residues. CDR3 DNA sequence: TGTGCCATCAGTGAGTCGAGGGGGGGCGGGCAGCCCCAGCATTTT. Translation gives CAISESRGGGQPQHF.

V is TRBV11-2 and J is TRBJ2-5; perhaps TRBD2 as D (6 bases). The CDR3 sequence is 15 residues long. Germline V lookup: CDR1 SGHAT, CDR2 FQNNGV. V lost 5 bases and J lost 7, with 20 bases in between. The CDR3 nucleotides read TGTGCCAGCAGCCCCACAAGGGAGGCCCCCATGACCCAGTACTTC. It translates to CASSPTREAPMTQYF.

The rearrangement joins TRBV5-6 to TRBJ1-2, with TRBD1 identical over 7 bases. The CDR3 is 13 residues long. The junction had 7 bases not matched to a gene; V was cut back by 3 bases and J by 8 bases. CDR1 is SGHDT and CDR2 is YYEEEE in the germline V gene. CDR3 loop: CASSWDRGGGYTF. DNA for the CDR3: TGTGCCAGCAGCTGGGACAGAGGTGGAGGCTACACCTTC.

J is TRBJ1-2 and V is TRBV19; D is undetermined. The CDR3 is 13 residues long. Germline V gene sequence: CDR1 LNHDA, CDR2 SQIVND (reference sequence). The ends were cut back, 0 bases at V and 2 bases at J, with 4 bases in the middle. CDR3 region: CASSIDGNYGYTF. CDR3 nucleotide sequence: TGTGCCAGTAGTATAGACGGGAACTATGGCTACACCTTC. The full variable domain, in which reference TRBV19 and TRBJ1-2 provide the parts outside the CDR3, is DGGITQSPKYLFRKEGQNVTLSCEQNLNHDAMYWYRQDPGQGLRLIYYSQIVNDFQKGDIAEGYSVSREKKESFPLTVTSAQKNPTAFYLCASSIDGNYGYTFGSGTRLTVV.

This chain uses TRBV11-2 with TRBJ1-6, with 9 bases matching TRBD1. The length of the CDR3 is 15 residues. V gave up 5 bases and J gave up 7 bases; unmatched junction bases: 6. CDR1 is SGHAT, CDR2 FQNNGV, per germline. The CDR3 region is CASSAGTGPNSPLHF. CDR3 nucleotides: TGTGCCAGCAGCGCCGGGACAGGGCCAAATTCACCCCTCCACTTT.

The chain has TRBV18 and TRBJ1-1; D possibly corresponds to TRBD1 (5 bases). The germline V and J ends were trimmed by 6 bases and 0 bases, with 20 bases remaining between them. Germline CDR1 and CDR2: KGHSH and LQKENI. CDR3 length: 17 amino acids. The CDR3 sequence: CASSWRGAGTMNTEAFF. CDR3 in DNA: TGTGCCAGCTCCTGGAGAGGGGCAGGGACTATGAACACTGAAGCTTTCTTT. The whole variable domain, remainder taken from reference TRBV18 and TRBJ1-1, is NAGVMQNPRHLVRRRGQEARLRCSPMKGHSHVYWYRQLPEEGLKFMVYLQKENIIDESGMPKERFSAEFPKEGPSILRIQQVVRGDSAAYFCASSWRGAGTMNTEAFFGQGTRLTVV.

A remark on this clone: The junction differs from germline at one of its ends, possibly a read error. The V gene is TRBV5-4, the J gene TRBJ1-2; possibly TRBD1 for D (6 bases). The CDR3 is 12 residues long. Germline V gene data show CDR1 as SGHNT and CDR2 as YYREEE (reference sequence). The DNA for the CDR3 is TGTGCCTGCAGACAGGAGGACTATGGCTACACCTTC. It is translated as CACRQEDYGYTF.

The rearrangement uses TRBV29-1 and TRBJ1-2, with 7 bases matching TRBD1. With 7 bases clipped from V and 0 bases from J, the junction kept 8 bases outside the gene matches. Germline lookup yields CDR1 SQVTM and CDR2 ANQGSEA. This CDR3 contains 14 residues. The CDR3 sequence is CSAPGTDSNYGYTF. In nucleotides, the CDR3 is TGCAGCGCACCCGGGACAGACTCTAACTATGGCTACACCTTC. The whole variable domain, filled in from reference TRBV29-1 and TRBJ1-2, reads SAVISQKPSRDICQRGTSLTIQCQVDSQVTMMFWYRQQPGQSLTLIATANQGSEATYESGFVIDKFPISRPNLTFSTLTVSNMSPEDSSIYLCSAPGTDSNYGYTFGSGTRLTVV.

J is TRBJ1-3 and V is TRBV9; the D is unclear. This CDR3 is 14 amino acids long. V lost 0 bases and J 0 bases, leaving 4 bases between the germline ends. Germline lookup yields CDR1 SGDLS and CDR2 YYNGEE. CDR3 residues: CASSVDLSGNTIYF. DNA for the CDR3: TGTGCCAGCAGCGTAGATCTCTCTGGAAACACCATATATTTT. The full variable domain, rest sourced from reference TRBV9 and TRBJ1-3, is DSGVTQTPKHLITATGQRVTLRCSPRSGDLSVYWYQQSLDQGLQFLIQYYNGEERAKGNILERFSAQQFPDLHSELNLSSLELGDSALYFCASSVDLSGNTIYFGEGSWLTVV.

The count of this clone is one. This chain connects TRBV15 to TRBJ2-1, with TRBD2 as a possible D gene (5 bases). CDR1 and CDR2 (germline): LNHNV, YYDKDF (reference sequence). This CDR3 contains 15 residues. V gave up 1 base and J gave up 7 bases, with 14 bases separating them. CDR3 in amino acids: CATSRVRDSANEQFF. CDR3 DNA sequence: TGTGCCACCAGCAGAGTTCGGGATTCAGCAAATGAGCAGTTCTTC. The full variable domain, with the rest looked up from reference TRBV15 and TRBJ2-1, is DAMVIQNPRYQVTQFGKPVTLSCSQTLNHNVMYWYQQKSSQAPKLLFHYYDKDFNNEADTPDNFQSRRPNTSFCFLDIRSPGLGDTAMYLCATSRVRDSANEQFFGPGTRLTVL.

This chain uses TRBV29-1 with TRBJ2-2; no reliable D call. The CDR3 is made up of 15 amino acids. Trimming removed 4 bases at V and 5 bases at J, with 17 bases between. The germline gives CDR1 SQVTM, CDR2 ANQGSEA. The CDR3 bases are TGCAGCGTTGGAGCTACGTCCGCGTTAACCGGGGAGCTGTTTTTT. This codes for CSVGATSALTGELFF.

The gene calls are TRBV27 and TRBJ2-1, with 8 bases aligning to TRBD1. The germline V gene encodes CDR1 MNHEY and CDR2 SMNVEV (reference sequence). Losses at the gene ends were 0 bases for V and 0 bases for J; bases not matched to a gene: 13. The CDR3 is 20 residues long. CDR3 nucleotides: TGTGCCAGCAGTTTATCGGGACCGGACAGGGCCGATAGCTCCTACAATGAGCAGTTCTTC. It encodes CASSLSGPDRADSSYNEQFF.

The chain links TRBV6-5 to TRBJ2-3, with TRBD1 matching over 10 bases. Germline CDR1 is MNHEY and CDR2 is SVGAGI. The trim removed 11 bases at V and 5 bases at J, leaving 7 bases unmatched. The CDR3 is 13 residues long. DNA of the CDR3: TGTGCCGCAAGGACAGGGGGGGGAGATACGCAGTATTTT. Translated: CAARTGGGDTQYF.

The chain has TRBV7-9 and TRBJ1-3, with D unclear. CDR1 is SEHNR, CDR2 FQNEAQ, per germline (reference sequence). V lost 5 bases and J 6 bases, leaving 20 bases between the germline ends. The CDR3 consists of 16 residues. The CDR3 reads CASSAPGIPGINTIYF. DNA for the CDR3: TGTGCCAGCAGCGCACCCGGGATCCCGGGCATAAACACCATATATTTT. Supplemented by reference TRBV7-9 and TRBJ1-3, the full variable domain reads DTGVSQNPRHKITKRGQNVTFRCDPISEHNRLYWYRQTLGQGPEFLTYFQNEAQLEKSRLLSDRFSAERPKGSFSTLEIQRTEQGDSAMYLCASSAPGIPGINTIYFGEGSWLTVV.

V usage is TRBV6-5 and J usage is TRBJ2-1, with a tentative D call TRBD2 (6 bases). Germline loops: CDR1 MNHEY, CDR2 SVGAGI. The CDR3 length is 15 residues. V shed 2 bases and J shed 0 bases, with 8 bases lying between them. CDR3 region: CASSYLSGSYNEQFF. For the CDR3, the DNA is TGTGCCAGCAGTTACCTTAGCGGCTCCTACAATGAGCAGTTCTTC.